The next 11 T cell receptor beta chains were all read from a single sample in a study of blood T cells in healthy people across ages. Using a J-beta primer mix together with a sample-barcoded 5' primer, a second PCR was run for roughly 7 to 12 cycles. TCRdb re-called the 5' RACE reads through MiXCR, storing one row per CDR3 protein. This table has roughly 1,700,000 distinct CDR3 sequences, about 28% appearing once. Input material: blood. The receptors derive from a woman under 40 in good health.

This clonotype was counted between two and nine times. The V and J genes are TRBV7-6 and TRBJ1-5, with unresolved D. This CDR3 contains 14 residues. The V end lost 2 bases, the J end lost 5 bases, and 10 bases lay between the germline ends. The V gene's germline CDR1 is SGHVS and CDR2 FNYEAQ. The chain's CDR3 is CASSLIIGDQPQHF. CDR3 nucleotide sequence: TGTGCCAGCAGCTTAATAATTGGCGATCAGCCCCAGCATTTT.

This clonotype was detected only a few times. The rearrangement links TRBV12-3 or TRBV12-4 to TRBJ2-3, with 8 bases that match TRBD2. The CDR3 is 16 amino acids. V was pared by 4 bases and J by 0 bases, with 6 bases of the junction left unmatched. The CDR3 coding sequence is TGTGCCAGCAGTTCCTACCTAGCGGGCAGCACAGATACGCAGTATTTT. It encodes CASSSYLAGSTDTQYF.

V is TRBV7-3 and J is TRBJ2-5, with unresolved D. With 2 bases removed from V and 2 bases from J, the gap between germline ends came to 12 bases. The CDR3 has 15 amino acids. The germline V gene encodes CDR1 SGHTA and CDR2 FQGTGA. This CDR3 reads CASSLGLEKQETQYF. The DNA of the CDR3 is TGTGCCAGCAGCTTAGGGCTAGAGAAACAAGAGACCCAGTACTTC. The complete variable domain, with remaining parts taken from reference TRBV7-3 and TRBJ2-5, reads GAGVSQTPSNKVTEKGKYVELRCDPISGHTALYWYRQSLGQGPEFLIYFQGTGAADDSGLPNDRFFAVRPEGSVSTLKIQRTERGDSAVYLCASSLGLEKQETQYFGPGTRLLVL.

CDR3 in DNA: TGTGCCAGCAGGGGGGGGAATAGCGGGATGAGTACAGATACGCAGTATTTT. Translating it yields CASRGGNSGMSTDTQYF. The chain uses TRBV12-3 or TRBV12-4 and TRBJ2-3; 8 bases agree with TRBD2. CDR3 length: 17 residues. Trimming removed 6 bases from V and 3 bases from J; junction bases left unmatched: 14.

The chain has TRBV20-1 and TRBJ2-7; 13 positions agree with TRBD2. CDR3 length: 15 amino acids. CDR1 is DFQATT and CDR2 is SNEGSKA in the germline V gene (reference sequence). Germline trimming cut 0 bases from V and 6 bases from J; bases unmatched to any gene: 5. CDR3 nucleotide sequence: TGCAGTGCTAGAGATTTACTAGCGGGAGGGGGCGAGCAGTACTTC. Its protein is CSARDLLAGGGEQYF.

This clonotype came up many times. The chain uses TRBV20-1 and TRBJ2-7; 7 bases map to TRBD2. J gave up 2 bases and V 0 bases, and 10 bases lay outside the gene matches. CDR1 is DFQATT and CDR2 is SNEGSKA in the germline V gene (reference sequence). This CDR3 is 16 amino acids long. This CDR3 reads CSARDPSGGGTYEQYF. The CDR3, as DNA: TGCAGTGCTAGAGACCCTTCGGGCGGGGGTACCTACGAGCAGTACTTC.

This clonotype has a handful of counts. The gene calls are TRBV2 and TRBJ2-7, with D hard to call. This CDR3 is 11 amino acids long. V lost 5 bases and J 7 bases, leaving 9 bases between the germline ends. Germline V gene lookup returns CDR1 SNHLY and CDR2 FYNNEI. DNA for the CDR3: TGTGCCAGCAGTTGGCGCACGGAGCAGTACTTC. Translated: CASSWRTEQYF.

The chain couples TRBV20-1 to TRBJ1-5, with 7 bases identical to TRBD1. The germline V gene has CDR1 DFQATT and CDR2 SNEGSKA (reference sequence). Unmatched junction bases numbered 3, after V lost 2 bases and J lost 2 bases. There are 14 residues in the CDR3. The CDR3 DNA reads TGCAGTGCTAGACGTGGGACAGGCAATCAGCCCCAGCATTTT. It translates to CSARRGTGNQPQHF.

The chain has TRBV7-8 and TRBJ2-1; either TRBD1 or TRBD2 may supply D (5 bases each). The CDR3 is 15 amino acids. The V gene lost 5 bases and the J gene lost 5 bases, with 16 bases spanning the gap. Germline CDR1 SGHVS, CDR2 FQNEAQ. This CDR3 reads CASSHIAGTDNEQFF. DNA of the CDR3: TGTGCCAGCAGCCATATTGCAGGGACCGACAATGAGCAGTTCTTC. Full variable domain (remainder filled in from reference TRBV7-8 and TRBJ2-1): GAGVSQSPRYKVAKRGQDVALRCDPISGHVSLFWYQQALGQGPEFLTYFQNEAQLDKSGLPSDRFFAERPEGSVSTLKIQRTQQEDSAVYLCASSHIAGTDNEQFFGPGTRLTVL.

This chain joins TRBV7-2 and TRBJ2-6, with unresolved D. Between the trimmed V and J ends, which lost 6 bases and 0 bases, there was a span of 9 bases. The CDR3 sequence is 15 residues long. CDR1 and CDR2 from the germline V gene are SGHTA and FQGNSA. CDR3 bases: TGTGCCAGCAGTTTCATGCACTCTGGGGCCAACGTCCTGACTTTC. Its translation: CASSFMHSGANVLTF.

This clonotype was counted only a few times. The J gene is TRBJ1-1, the V gene TRBV10-3, with D maybe TRBD1 (6 bases). V shed 2 bases and J shed 3 bases, with 10 bases lying between them. Germline assignment: CDR1 ENHRY and CDR2 SYGVKD. The length of the CDR3 is 14 residues. As DNA, the CDR3 is TGTGCCATCAGTGAGAGGGGGACGGACACTGAAGCTTTCTTT. Protein: CAISERGTDTEAFF.